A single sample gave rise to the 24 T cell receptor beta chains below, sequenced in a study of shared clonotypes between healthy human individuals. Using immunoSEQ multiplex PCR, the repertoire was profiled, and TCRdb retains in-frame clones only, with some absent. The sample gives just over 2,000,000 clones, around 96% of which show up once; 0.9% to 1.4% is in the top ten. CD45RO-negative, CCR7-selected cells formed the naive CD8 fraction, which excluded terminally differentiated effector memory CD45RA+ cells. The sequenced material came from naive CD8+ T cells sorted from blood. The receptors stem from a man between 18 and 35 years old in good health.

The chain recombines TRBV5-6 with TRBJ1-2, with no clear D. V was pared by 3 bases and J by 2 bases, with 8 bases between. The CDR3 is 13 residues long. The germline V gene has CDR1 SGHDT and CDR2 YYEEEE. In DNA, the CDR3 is TGTGCCAGCAGCTCCACGCAGAACTATGGCTACACCTTC. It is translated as CASSSTQNYGYTF.

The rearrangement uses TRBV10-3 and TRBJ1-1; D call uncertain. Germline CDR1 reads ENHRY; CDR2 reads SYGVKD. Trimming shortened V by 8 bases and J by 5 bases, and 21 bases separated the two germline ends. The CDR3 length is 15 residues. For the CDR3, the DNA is TGTGCCATCTCCAGGAACCCCGGGAGCCCGACTGAAGCTTTCTTT. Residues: CAISRNPGSPTEAFF.

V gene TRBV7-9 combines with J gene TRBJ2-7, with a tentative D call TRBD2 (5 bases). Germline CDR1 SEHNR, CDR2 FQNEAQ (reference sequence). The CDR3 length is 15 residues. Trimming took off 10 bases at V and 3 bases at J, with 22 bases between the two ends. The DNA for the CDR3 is TGTGCCACCCAGGAGGAGAGACAATCCTTCTACGAGCAGTACTTC. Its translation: CATQEERQSFYEQYF.

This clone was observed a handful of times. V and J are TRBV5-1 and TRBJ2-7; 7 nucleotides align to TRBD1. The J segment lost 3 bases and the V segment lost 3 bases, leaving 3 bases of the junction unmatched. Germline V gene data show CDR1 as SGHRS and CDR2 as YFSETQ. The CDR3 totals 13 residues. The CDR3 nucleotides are TGCGCCAGCAGCTCAGGACAGGTCTACGAGCAGTACTTC. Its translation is CASSSGQVYEQYF.

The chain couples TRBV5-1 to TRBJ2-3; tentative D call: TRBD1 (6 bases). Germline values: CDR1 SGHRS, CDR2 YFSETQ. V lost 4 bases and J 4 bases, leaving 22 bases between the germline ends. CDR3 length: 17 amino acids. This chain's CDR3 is CASSAQPDRTRADTQYF. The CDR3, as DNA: TGCGCCAGCAGCGCCCAACCCGACAGGACCCGGGCAGATACGCAGTATTTT.

The CDR3 DNA reads as TGTGCCTGGAGCACCGACAACTACGAGCAGTACTTC. It translates to CAWSTDNYEQYF. This chain joins TRBV30 and TRBJ2-7; D gene uncertain. V shed 3 bases and J shed 3 bases, with 9 bases lying between them. Germline CDR1 reads GTSNPN; CDR2 reads SVGIG (reference sequence). This CDR3 contains 12 residues.

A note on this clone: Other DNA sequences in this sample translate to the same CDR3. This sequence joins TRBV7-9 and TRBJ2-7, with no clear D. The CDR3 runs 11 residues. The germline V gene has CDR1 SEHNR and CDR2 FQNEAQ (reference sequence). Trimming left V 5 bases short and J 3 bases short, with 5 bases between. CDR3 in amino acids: CASSLSYEQYF. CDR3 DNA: TGTGCCAGCAGCCTCAGCTACGAGCAGTACTTC.

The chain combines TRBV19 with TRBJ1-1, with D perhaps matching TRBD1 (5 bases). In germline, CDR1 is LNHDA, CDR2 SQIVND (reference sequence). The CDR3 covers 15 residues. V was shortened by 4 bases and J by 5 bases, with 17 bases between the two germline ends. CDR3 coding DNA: TGTGCCAGTAGTAGGGGGTTGGGAGTTGGGACTGAAGCTTTCTTT. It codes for CASSRGLGVGTEAFF.

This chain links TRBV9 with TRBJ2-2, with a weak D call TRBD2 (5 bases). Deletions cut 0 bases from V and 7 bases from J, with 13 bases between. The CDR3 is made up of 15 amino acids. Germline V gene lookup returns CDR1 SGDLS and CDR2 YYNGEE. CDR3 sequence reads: CASSVEGGSGGELFF. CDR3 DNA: TGTGCCAGCAGCGTAGAGGGTGGAAGCGGCGGGGAGCTGTTTTTT.

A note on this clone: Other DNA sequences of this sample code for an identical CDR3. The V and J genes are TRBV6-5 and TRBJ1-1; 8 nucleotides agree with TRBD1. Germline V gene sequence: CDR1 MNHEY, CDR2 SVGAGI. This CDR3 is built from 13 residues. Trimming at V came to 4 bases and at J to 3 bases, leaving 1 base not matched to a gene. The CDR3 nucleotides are TGTGCCAGCAGTTTGACAGGGGACACTGAAGCTTTCTTT. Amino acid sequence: CASSLTGDTEAFF.

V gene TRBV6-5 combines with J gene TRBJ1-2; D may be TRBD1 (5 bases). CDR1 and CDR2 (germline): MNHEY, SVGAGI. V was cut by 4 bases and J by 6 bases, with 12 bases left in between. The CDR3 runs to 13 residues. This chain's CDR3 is CASSFGGADGYTF. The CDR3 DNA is TGTGCCAGCAGTTTTGGTGGGGCGGATGGCTACACCTTC.

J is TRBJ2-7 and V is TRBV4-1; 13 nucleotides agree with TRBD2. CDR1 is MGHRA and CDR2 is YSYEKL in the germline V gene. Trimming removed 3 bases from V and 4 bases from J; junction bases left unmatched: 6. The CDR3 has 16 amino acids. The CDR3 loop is CASSHHGTSGDYEQYF. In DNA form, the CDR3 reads TGCGCCAGCAGCCACCACGGGACTAGCGGGGATTACGAGCAGTACTTC.

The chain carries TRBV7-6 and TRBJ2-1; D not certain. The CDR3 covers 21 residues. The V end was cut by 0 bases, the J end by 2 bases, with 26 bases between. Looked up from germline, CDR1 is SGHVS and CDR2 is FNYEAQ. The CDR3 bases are TGTGCCAGCAGCTTAGCGGACCCCGCGGCCACCTACGTGCTAGCCTACAATGAGCAGTTCTTC. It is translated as CASSLADPAATYVLAYNEQFF.

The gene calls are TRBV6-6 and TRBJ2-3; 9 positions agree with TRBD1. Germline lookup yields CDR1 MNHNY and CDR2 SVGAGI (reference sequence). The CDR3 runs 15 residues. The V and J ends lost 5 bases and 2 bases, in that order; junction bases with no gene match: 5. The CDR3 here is CASSAYRGLTDTQYF. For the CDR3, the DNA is TGTGCCAGCAGTGCGTACAGGGGGCTCACAGATACGCAGTATTTT.

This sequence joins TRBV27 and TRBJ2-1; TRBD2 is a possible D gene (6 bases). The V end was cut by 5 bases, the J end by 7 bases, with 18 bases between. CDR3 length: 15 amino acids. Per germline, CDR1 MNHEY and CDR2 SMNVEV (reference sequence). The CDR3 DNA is TGTGCCAGCAGTAAGTTGTCTAGCGCTGTGAATGAGCAGTTCTTC. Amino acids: CASSKLSSAVNEQFF.

CDR3 nucleotides: TGTGCCAGCAGCTTGGCAGGATATCAGCCCCAGCATTTT. Translation gives CASSLAGYQPQHF. The chain couples TRBV5-8 to TRBJ1-5; D is unresolved. The CDR3 has 13 residues. Trimming left V 0 bases short and J 5 bases short, with 6 bases between. CDR1 SGHTS and CDR2 YDEGEE come from the germline V gene.

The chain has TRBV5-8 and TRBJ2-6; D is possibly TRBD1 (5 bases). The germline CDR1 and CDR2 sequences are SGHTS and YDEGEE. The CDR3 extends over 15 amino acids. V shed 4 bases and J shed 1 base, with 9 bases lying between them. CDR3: CASSTRVSGANVLTF. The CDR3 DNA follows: TGTGCCAGCAGCACCAGGGTTTCTGGGGCCAACGTCCTGACTTTC. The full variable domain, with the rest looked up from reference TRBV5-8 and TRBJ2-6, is EAGVTQSPTHLIKTRGQQATLRCSPISGHTSVYWYQQALGLGLQFLLWYDEGEERNRGNFPPRFSGRQFPNYSSELNVNALELEDSALYLCASSTRVSGANVLTFGAGSRLTVL.

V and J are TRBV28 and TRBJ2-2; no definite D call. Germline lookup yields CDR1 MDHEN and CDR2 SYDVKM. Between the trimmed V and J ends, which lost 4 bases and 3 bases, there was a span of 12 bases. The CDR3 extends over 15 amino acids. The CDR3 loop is CASSSSWADTGELFF. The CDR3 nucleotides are TGTGCCAGCAGTTCCTCGTGGGCGGACACCGGGGAGCTGTTTTTT.

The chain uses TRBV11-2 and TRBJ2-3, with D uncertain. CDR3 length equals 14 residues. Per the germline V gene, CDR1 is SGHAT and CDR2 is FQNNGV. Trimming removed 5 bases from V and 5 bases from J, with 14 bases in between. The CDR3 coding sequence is TGTGCCAGCAGCCCGGGCGAACCGGGAGATACGCAGTATTTT. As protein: CASSPGEPGDTQYF.

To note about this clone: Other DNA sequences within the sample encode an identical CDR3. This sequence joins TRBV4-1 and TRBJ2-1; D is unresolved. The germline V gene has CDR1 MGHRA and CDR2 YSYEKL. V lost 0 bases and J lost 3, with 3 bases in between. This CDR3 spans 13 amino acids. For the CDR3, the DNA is TGCGCCAGCAGCCAAGAAAACTACAATGAGCAGTTCTTC. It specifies CASSQENYNEQFF.

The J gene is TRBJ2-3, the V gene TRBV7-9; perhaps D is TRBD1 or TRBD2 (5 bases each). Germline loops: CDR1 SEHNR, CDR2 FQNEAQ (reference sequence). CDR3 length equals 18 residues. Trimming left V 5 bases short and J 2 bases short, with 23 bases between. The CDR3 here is CASSPTWDQLFFTDTQYF. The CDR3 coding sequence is TGTGCCAGCAGCCCAACGTGGGACCAACTTTTTTTCACAGATACGCAGTATTTT.

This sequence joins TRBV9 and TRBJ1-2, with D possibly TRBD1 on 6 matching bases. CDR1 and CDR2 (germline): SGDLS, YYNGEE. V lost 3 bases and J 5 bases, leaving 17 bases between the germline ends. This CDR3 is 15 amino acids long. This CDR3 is CASSAATGTIYGYTF. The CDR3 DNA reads TGTGCCAGCAGCGCCGCCACCGGGACAATTTATGGCTACACCTTC.

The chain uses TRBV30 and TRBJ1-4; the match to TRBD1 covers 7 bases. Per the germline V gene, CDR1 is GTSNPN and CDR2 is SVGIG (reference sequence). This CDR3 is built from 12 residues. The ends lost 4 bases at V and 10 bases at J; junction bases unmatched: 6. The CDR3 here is CAWTAGGGKLFF. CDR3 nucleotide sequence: TGTGCCTGGACGGCAGGGGGAGGAAAACTGTTTTTT.

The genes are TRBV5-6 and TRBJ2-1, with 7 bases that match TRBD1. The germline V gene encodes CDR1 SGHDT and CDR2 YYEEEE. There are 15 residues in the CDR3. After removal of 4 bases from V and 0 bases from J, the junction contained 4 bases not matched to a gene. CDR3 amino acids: CASSMDRTSYNEQFF. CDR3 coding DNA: TGTGCCAGCAGCATGGACAGGACCTCCTACAATGAGCAGTTCTTC.